Given below is one T cell receptor beta chain in context. Its target is not known. Likely a read error: the CDR3 ends without its conserved phenylalanine or tryptophan. Study-wide results and caveats: Tumor Tregs overlapped most with tumor, then blood, naive CD4+ cells.

The CDR3 consists of 13 residues. Germline V gives CDR1 SGHRS, CDR2 YFSETQ. J gave up 5 bases and V 2 bases, and 3 bases lay outside the gene matches. TCRdb processed the 5' RACE reads anew with MiXCR; each CDR3 protein has one entry. Among about 57,000 distinct CDR3 sequences listed, about 28% were seen once. The sequenced material came from tumor-infiltrating memory CD4+ T cells sorted from the breast tumor. Subset described: memory CD4+ T cells, CD4+CD45RO+CD25-. This rearrangement joins TRBV5-1 to TRBJ1-1, with TRBD1 identical over 7 bases. The source of this sequence is a female donor with breast cancer. CDR3 in amino acids: CASSLQGQTEAFS. CDR3 in DNA: TGCGCCAGCAGCTTACAGGGGCAAACTGAAGCTTTCTCT.